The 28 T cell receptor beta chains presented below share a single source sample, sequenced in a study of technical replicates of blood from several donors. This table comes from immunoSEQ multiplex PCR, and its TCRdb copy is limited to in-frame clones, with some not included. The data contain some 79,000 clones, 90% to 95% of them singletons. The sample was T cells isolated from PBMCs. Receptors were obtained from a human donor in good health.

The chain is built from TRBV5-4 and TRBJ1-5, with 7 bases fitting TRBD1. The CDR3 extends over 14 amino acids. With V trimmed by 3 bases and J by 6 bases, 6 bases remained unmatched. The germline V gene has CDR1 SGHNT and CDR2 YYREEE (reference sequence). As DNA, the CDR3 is TGTGCCAGCAGCTCACAGGGGCAGGGTCAGCCCCAGCATTTT. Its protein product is CASSSQGQGQPQHF.

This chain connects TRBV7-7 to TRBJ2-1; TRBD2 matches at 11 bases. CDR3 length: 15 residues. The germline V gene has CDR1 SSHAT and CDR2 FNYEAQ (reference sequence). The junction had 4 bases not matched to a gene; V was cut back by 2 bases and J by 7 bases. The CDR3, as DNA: TGTGCCAGCAGCTTACTAGCGGGAGGTCGGAATGAGCAGTTCTTC. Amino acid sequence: CASSLLAGGRNEQFF.

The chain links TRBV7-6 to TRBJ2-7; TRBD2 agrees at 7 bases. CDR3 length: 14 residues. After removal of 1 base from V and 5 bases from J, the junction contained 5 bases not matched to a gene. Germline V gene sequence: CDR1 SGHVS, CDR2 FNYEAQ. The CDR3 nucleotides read TGTGCCAGCAGCTTAGATAGGGGAGGGGACGAGCAGTACTTC. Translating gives CASSLDRGGDEQYF.

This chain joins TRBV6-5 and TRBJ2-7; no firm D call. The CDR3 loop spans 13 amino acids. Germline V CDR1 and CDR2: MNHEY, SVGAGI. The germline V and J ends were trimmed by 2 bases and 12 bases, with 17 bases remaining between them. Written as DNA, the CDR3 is TGTGCCAGCAGTTACGGCCCCGGAGCCTTTCCGTACTTC. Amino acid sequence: CASSYGPGAFPYF.

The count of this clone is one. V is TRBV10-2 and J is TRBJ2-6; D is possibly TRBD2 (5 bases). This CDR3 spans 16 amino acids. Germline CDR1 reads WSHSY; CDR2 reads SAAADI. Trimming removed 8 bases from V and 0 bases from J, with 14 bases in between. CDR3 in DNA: TGCGCCAGCCGGATGGAGGATACCTCTGGGGCCAACGTCCTGACTTTC. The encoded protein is CASRMEDTSGANVLTF.

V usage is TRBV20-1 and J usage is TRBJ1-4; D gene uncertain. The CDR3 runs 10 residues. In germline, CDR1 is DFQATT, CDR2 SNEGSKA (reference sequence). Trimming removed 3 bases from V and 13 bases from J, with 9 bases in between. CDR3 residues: CSASLGGLFF. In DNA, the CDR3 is TGCAGTGCTAGTCTTGGAGGACTGTTTTTT.

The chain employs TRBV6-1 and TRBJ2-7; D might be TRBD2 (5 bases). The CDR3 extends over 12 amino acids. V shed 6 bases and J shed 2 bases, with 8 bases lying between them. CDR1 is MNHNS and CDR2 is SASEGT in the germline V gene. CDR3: CASSAGAYEQYF. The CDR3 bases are TGTGCCAGCAGCGCCGGGGCCTACGAGCAGTACTTC.

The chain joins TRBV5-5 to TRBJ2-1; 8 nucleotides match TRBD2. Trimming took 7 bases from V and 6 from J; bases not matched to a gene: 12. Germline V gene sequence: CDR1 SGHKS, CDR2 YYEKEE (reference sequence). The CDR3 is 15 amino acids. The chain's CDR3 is CASLWSGLAPNEQFF. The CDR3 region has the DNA TGTGCCAGCCTATGGTCAGGACTAGCCCCCAATGAGCAGTTCTTC.

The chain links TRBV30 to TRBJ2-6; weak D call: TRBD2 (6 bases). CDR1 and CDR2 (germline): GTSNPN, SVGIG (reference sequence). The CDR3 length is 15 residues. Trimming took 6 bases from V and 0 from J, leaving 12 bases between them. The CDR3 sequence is CACRVGLSGANVLTF. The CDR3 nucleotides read TGTGCCTGCCGGGTGGGACTCTCTGGGGCCAACGTCCTGACTTTC.

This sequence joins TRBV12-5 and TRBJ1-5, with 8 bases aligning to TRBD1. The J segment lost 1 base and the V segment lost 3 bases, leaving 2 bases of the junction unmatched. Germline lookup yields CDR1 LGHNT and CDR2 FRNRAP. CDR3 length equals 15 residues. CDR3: CASGFQGASNQPQHF. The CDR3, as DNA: TGTGCTAGTGGTTTCCAGGGGGCAAGCAATCAGCCCCAGCATTTT. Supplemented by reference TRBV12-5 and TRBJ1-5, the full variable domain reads DARVTQTPRHKVTEMGQEVTMRCQPILGHNTVFWYRQTMMQGLELLAYFRNRAPLDDSGMPKDRFSAEMPDATLATLKIQPSEPRDSAVYFCASGFQGASNQPQHFGDGTRLSIL.

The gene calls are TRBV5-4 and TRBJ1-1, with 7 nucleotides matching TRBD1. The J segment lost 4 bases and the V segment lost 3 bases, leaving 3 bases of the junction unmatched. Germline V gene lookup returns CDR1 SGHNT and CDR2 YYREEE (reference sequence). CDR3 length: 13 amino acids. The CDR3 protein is CASSSSGGTEAFF. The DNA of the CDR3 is TGTGCCAGCAGCTCCTCAGGGGGCACTGAAGCTTTCTTT.

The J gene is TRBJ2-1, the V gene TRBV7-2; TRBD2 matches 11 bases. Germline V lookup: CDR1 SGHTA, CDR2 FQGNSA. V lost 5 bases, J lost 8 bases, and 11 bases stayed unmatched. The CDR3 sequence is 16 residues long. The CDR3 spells CASSMKRTSGFDEQFF. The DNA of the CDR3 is TGTGCCAGCAGCATGAAAAGGACTAGCGGGTTTGATGAGCAGTTCTTC.

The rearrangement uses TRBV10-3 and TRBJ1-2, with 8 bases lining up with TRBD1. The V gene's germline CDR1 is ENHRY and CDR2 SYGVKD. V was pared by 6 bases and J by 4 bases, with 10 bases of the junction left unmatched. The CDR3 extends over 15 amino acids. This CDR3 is CAIREQGEAIYGYTF. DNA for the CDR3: TGTGCCATCAGGGAACAGGGGGAGGCCATCTATGGCTACACCTTC.

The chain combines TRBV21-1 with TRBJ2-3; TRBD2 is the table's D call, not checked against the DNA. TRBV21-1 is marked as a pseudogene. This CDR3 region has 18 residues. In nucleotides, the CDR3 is TGTGCCAGCAGCAAACTTCCTAGGACGGGAGGCACTACAGATACGCAGTATTTT. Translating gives CASSKLPRTGGTTDTQYF.

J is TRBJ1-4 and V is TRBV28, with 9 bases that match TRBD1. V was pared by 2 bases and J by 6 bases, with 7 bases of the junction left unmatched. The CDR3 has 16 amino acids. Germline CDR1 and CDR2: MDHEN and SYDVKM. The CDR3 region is CASSLDTGGGDEKLFF. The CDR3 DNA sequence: TGTGCCAGCAGTTTAGATACAGGGGGCGGGGATGAAAAACTGTTTTTT.

The DNA for the CDR3 is TGTGCCAGCAGCTTAGGGACGGGACAAGTGCTCCGCACCTTC. Translating gives CASSLGTGQVLRTF. The chain links TRBV7-6 to TRBJ1-2; TRBD1 might be the D (6 bases). The CDR3 spans 14 residues. V was cut by 1 base and J by 13 bases, with 19 bases left in between. The germline V gene encodes CDR1 SGHVS and CDR2 FNYEAQ.

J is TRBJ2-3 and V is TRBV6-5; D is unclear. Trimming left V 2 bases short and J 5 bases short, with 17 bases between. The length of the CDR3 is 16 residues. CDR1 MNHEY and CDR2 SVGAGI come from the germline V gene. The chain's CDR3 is CASSYALSGAGDTQYF. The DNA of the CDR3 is TGTGCCAGCAGTTACGCTTTGTCAGGCGCCGGAGATACGCAGTATTTT.

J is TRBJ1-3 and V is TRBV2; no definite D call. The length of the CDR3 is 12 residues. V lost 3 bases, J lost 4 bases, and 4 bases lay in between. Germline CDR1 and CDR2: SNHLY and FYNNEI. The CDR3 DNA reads TGTGCCAGCAGTGAGAGGGGAAACACCATATATTTT. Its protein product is CASSERGNTIYF.

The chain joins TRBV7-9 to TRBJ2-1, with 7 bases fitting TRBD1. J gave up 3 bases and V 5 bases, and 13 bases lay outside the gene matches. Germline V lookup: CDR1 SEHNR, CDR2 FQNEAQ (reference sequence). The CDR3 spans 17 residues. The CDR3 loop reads CASSVAFDRDLYNEQFF. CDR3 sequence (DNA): TGTGCCAGCAGCGTCGCATTCGACAGGGATCTCTACAATGAGCAGTTCTTC.

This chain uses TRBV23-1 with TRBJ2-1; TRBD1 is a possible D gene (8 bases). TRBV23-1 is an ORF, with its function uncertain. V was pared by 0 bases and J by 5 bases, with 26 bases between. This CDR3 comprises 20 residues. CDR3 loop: CASSQSRWTGSSGRHNEQFF. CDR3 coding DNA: TGCGCCAGCAGTCAATCGAGGTGGACAGGGTCTAGCGGAAGACACAATGAGCAGTTCTTC.

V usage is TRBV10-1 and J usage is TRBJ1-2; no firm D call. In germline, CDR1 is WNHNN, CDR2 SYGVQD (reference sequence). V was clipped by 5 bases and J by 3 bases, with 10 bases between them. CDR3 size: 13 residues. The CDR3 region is CASSRGLDYGYTF. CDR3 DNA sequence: TGCGCCAGCAGTCGAGGGCTCGACTATGGCTACACCTTC.

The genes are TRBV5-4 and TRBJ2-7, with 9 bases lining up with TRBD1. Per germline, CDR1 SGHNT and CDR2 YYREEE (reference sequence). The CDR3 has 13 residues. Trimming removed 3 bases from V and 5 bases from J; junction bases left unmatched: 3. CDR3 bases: TGTGCCAGCAGCTCTTACAGGGGGCACGAGCAGTACTTC. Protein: CASSSYRGHEQYF.

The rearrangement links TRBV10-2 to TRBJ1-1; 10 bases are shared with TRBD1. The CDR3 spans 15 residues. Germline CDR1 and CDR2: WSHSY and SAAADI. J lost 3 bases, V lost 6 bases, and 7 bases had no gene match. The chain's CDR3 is CASRGQGVGDTEAFF. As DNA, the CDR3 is TGCGCCAGCAGAGGACAGGGGGTGGGGGACACTGAAGCTTTCTTT.

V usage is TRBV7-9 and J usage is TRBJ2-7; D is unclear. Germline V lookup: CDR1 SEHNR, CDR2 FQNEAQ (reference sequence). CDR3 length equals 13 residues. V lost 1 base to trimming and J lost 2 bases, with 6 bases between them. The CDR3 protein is CASSLGDTYEQYF. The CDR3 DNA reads TGTGCCAGCAGCTTAGGTGACACCTACGAGCAGTACTTC.

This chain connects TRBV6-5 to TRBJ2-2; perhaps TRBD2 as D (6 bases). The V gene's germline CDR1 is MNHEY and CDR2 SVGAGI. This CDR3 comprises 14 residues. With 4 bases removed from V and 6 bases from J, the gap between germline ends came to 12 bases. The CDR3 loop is CASSSGVVSGELFF. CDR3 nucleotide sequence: TGTGCCAGCAGTTCGGGGGTTGTATCCGGGGAGCTGTTTTTT.

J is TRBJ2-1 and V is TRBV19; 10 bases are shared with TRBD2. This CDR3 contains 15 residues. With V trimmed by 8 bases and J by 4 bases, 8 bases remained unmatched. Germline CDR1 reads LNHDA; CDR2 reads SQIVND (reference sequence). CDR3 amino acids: CASCLAGGTYNEQFF. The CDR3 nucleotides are TGTGCCAGTTGTTTAGCGGGGGGCACTTACAATGAGCAGTTCTTC.

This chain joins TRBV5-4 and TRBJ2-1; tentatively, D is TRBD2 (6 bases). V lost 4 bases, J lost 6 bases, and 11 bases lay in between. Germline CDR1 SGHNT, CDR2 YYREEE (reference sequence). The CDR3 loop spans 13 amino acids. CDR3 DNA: TGTGCCAGCAGCGCGTCGACTAGCAATGAGCAGTTCTTC. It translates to CASSASTSNEQFF.

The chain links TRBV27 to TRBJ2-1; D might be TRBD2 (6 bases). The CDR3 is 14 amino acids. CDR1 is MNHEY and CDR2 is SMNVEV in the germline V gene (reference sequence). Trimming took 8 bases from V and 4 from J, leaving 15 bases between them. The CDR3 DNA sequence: TGTGCCAGCTCGGGACTGTTAAGGTACAATGAGCAGTTCTTC. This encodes CASSGLLRYNEQFF.